This T cell receptor beta chain was retrieved from a study of blood T cells in healthy people across ages (dated by TCRdb to about 2015). Context from the whole study: Template switching captured roughly one uniquely barcoded TCR beta cDNA molecule per two T cells in model experiments. Using the same blood draw, the study looked at two additional independent replicas of 1 million unique cDNA reads for two donors, one aged 18 to 30 and the other aged 80 or older. Age-related changes in TCR beta repertoire diversity were measured in the study by deep sequencing normalized with unique cDNA molecular identifiers. Donors were grouped into four age groups: young (average roughly 15 years), middle-aged (about 38), aged (roughly 67) and long-lived (roughly 80). To avoid experimental bias, donors of different ages were spread randomly across the sequencing lanes. Paper-wide results and their limitations: Observed TCR beta diversity per million T cells fell roughly linearly with age, and a significant reduction was already apparent by age roughly 41. Compared with the aged group, the long-lived group had more naive CD4+ T cells, fewer expanded clones and increased TCR diversity, a pattern suggesting age selection. Because the CMV infection status of the donors was unknown, age-related changes in expanded clonotypes may potentially have been confounded. Since profiling was done on bulk unsorted PBMCs, naive and antigen-experienced compartments could not be conclusively compared. Total diversity estimates from one million sequenced T cells were considered lower bounds and underestimates. There was a strong correlation between observed TCR beta diversity and the percentage of naive T cells measured by flow cytometry.

The donors were 40 or so Caucasian individuals from Russia, aged roughly 6 to 90 years, who were systemically healthy. Each donor gave 9 to 10 milliliters of peripheral blood, collected into EDTA-treated Vacutainer tubes. Ficoll-Paque density-gradient centrifugation was used to isolate PBMCs, with at least 6.5 million per sample. Trizol reagent was used to extract total RNA from PBMCs, with at least 5 micrograms per sample. For every donor, an aliquot of PBMCs went through flow cytometry to measure the percentages of naive CD45RAhigh/CD27high T cells. In regard to this clonotype: No antigen is known for it. Base-call qualities are not available, and no considerably larger clone is one nucleotide away.

CDR1 MNHEY and CDR2 SMNVEV are derived from the germline V gene (reference sequence). At the junction V is shortened by 3 bases and J by 6 bases; bases outside the gene matches: 10. Inclusive of the bounding cysteine and phenylalanine, the CDR3 is 17 residues long. Just CDR3 DNA is preserved here, 51 bases in frame from base 1. Receptor libraries were prepared by 5' RACE. Sequencer: Illumina HiSeq 2500. A second PCR of roughly 6 to 12 cycles was run with a J-beta primer mix and a sample-barcoded 5' primer. A unique molecular identifier was introduced onto each TCR beta cDNA molecule by a template-switch 5' adaptor carrying 12 random nucleotides. Each sample yielded at least 3 million CDR3-containing paired-end reads. The Mint cDNA synthesis kit, primed by a TRBC-specific oligonucleotide, was used to synthesize first-strand cDNA from all RNA. Following uracil-DNA glycosylase treatment, a first 18-cycle PCR with universal primers M1SS and BC2_uni_R was performed on all cDNA. In the original analysis: For normalization, 1 million high-quality reads were randomly selected from each sample, with every read carrying a distinct molecular identifier. Instead of being binned into consensus sequences, reads with shared molecular identifiers were discarded. MiTCR, run with a Q25 quality threshold and the strictest error-elimination algorithm, handled CDR3 identification, clonotype clustering and error correction. Lower-bound total TCR beta diversity was estimated with a nonparametric unseen species model using Euler transformation. The raw public data were reprocessed by TCRdb itself: fastp quality trimming at Q25, MiXCR clonotype calling, in-frame beta chains only. Every CDR3 protein is listed once, alongside the most common genes and DNA of its rows. The V and J calls and clone size come from TCRdb's table, not from the authors' own analysis. This sample gives approximately 800,000 distinct CDR3 sequences in total; approximately 67% of them show up just once. The top ten hold roughly a quarter of the sample.

Rearrangement joined TRBV27 to TRBJ2-3, and TRBD1 aligns with 12 junction nucleotides. Material: blood. The source is a young man in good health. The CDR3 protein: CASSFIGTGGLSDTQYF. The nucleotide sequence reads as follows: TGTGCCAGCAGTTTCATCGGGACAGGGGGCTTATCGGATACGCAGTATTTT.